Sequencing of this T cell receptor (beta chain) was carried out in a study of early T cells in non-severe SARS-CoV-2 infection. This clonotype was seen more than once but under ten times. Its cognate antigen is unknown. Unique molecular identifiers were attached to individual cDNA molecules. In TCRdb, the 5' RACE reads were re-called with MiXCR into one record per CDR3 protein. The repertoire holds roughly 93,000 distinct CDR3 sequences, with roughly 15% as singletons. CDR3 length equals 15 residues. CDR1 is SEHNR, CDR2 FQNEAQ, per germline (reference sequence). The V end was cut by 0 bases, the J end by 8 bases, with 16 bases between. Findings and caveats of the study: In VDJdb matching, anti-spike CD8 responses were favored while private and CD4 specificities went missing.

Specimen: whole blood. This TCR was sampled from an adult who was a healthcare worker with PCR-confirmed SARS-CoV-2 infection or an uninfected control (not recorded which). The rearrangement links TRBV7-9 to TRBJ1-2; D may be TRBD1 (6 bases). CDR3 loop: CASSLAGGAVMGYTF. The CDR3 bases are TGTGCCAGCAGCTTAGCTGGGGGCGCGGTTATGGGCTACACCTTC.